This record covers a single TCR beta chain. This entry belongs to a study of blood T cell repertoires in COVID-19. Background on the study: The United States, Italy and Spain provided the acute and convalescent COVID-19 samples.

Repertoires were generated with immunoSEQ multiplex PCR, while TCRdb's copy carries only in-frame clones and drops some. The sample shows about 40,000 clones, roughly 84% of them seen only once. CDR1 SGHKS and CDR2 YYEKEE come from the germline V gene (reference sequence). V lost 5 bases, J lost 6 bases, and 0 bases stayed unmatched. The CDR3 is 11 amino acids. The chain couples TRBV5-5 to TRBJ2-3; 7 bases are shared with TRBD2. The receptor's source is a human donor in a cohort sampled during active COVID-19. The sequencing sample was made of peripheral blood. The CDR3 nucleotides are TGTGCCAGCAGACTAGCGGATACGCAGTATTTT. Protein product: CASRLADTQYF.